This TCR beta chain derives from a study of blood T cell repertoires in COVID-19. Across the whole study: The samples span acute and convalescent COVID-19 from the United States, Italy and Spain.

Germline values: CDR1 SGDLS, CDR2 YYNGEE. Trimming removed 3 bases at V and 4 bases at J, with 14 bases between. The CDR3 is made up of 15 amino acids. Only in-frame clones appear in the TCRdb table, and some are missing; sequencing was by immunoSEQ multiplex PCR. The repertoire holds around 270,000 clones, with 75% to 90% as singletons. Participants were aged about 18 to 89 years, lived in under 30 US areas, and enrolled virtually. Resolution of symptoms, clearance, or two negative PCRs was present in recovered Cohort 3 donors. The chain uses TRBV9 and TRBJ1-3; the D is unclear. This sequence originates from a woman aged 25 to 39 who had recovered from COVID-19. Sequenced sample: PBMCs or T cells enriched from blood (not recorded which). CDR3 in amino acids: CASSEGISGGNTIYF. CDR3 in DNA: TGTGCCAGCAGCGAGGGTATCTCGGGGGGAAACACCATATATTTT.